The T cell receptor beta chain under discussion was sequenced for a study of T cell responses to AZD1222 COVID-19 vaccine. Study-level information: Pooled samples include second doses given at about 4 or 12 weeks.

This CDR3 spans 13 amino acids. Assay used: immunoSEQ multiplex PCR; TCRdb lists only in-frame clones, some missing. The repertoire has some 140,000 clones, 70% to 90% of them found once; the top ten carry approximately 6%. Sample: peripheral blood, taken on day 0 of AZD1222 vaccination. The chain joins TRBV21-1 to TRBJ2-7. TRBV21-1 is reported as a pseudogene. The receptor was derived from an adult in good health. The DNA for the CDR3 is TGTGCCAGCAGCAAAATATGGTCCTACGAGCAGTACTTC. This sequence encodes CASSKIWSYEQYF.